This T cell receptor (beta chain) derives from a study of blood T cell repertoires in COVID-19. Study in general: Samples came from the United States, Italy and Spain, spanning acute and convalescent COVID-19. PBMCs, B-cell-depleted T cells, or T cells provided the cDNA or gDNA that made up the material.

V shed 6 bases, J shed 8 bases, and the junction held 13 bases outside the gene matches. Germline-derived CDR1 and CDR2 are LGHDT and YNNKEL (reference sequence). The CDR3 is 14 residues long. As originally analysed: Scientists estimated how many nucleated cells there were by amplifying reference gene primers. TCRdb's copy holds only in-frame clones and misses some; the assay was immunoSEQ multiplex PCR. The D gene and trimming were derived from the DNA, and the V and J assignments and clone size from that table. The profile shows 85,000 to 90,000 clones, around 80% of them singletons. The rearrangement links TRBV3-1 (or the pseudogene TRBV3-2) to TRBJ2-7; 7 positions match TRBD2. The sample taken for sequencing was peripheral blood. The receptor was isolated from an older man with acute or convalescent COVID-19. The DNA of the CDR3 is TGTGCCAGCAGTTTAGACGGGGGGAATAACAAGCAGTACTTC. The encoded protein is CASSLDGGNNKQYF.